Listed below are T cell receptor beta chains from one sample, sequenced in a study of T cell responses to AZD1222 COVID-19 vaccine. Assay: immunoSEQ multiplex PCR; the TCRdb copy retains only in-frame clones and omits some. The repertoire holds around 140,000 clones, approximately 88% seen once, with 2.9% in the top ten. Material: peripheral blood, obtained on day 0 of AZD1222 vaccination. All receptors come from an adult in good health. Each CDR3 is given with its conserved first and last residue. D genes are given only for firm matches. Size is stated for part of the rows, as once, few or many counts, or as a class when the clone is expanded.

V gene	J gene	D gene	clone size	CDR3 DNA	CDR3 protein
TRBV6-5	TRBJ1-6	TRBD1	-	TGTGCCAGCAGTTACCTAGACAGGGAATCCTCACCCCTCCACTTT	CASSYLDRESSPLHF
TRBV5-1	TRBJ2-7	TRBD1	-	TGCGCCAGCAGCATCGGGACAGGGGGCTACGAGCAGTACTTC	CASSIGTGGYEQYF
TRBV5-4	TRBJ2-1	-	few	TGTGCCAGCAGCTTGGACTTTAACTACAATGAGCAGTTCTTC	CASSLDFNYNEQFF
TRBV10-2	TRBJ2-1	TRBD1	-	TGCGCCAGCAGTGAGACCTACTATACGGGACAGTACAATGAGCAGTTCTTC	CASSETYYTGQYNEQFF
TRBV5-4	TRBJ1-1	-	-	TGTGCCAGCAGCGACCGGAACACTGAAGCTTTCTTT	CASSDRNTEAFF
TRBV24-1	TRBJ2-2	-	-	TGTGCCACCAGTGAAGACACCGGGGAGCTGTTTTTT	CATSEDTGELFF
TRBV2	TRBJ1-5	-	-	TGTGCCAGCAGTCGGCAGGGCGGAAATCAGCCCCAGCATTTT	CASSRQGGNQPQHF
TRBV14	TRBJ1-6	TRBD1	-	TGTGCCAGCAGCCAAGATTGGGTAACAGGGGGGAGTAAGGGTTCACCCCTCCACTTT	CASSQDWVTGGSKGSPLHF
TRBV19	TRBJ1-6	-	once	TGTGCCAGTAGTTGGCAGCCTAATTCACCCCTCCACTTT	CASSWQPNSPLHF
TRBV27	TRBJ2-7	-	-	TGTGCCAGCAGTCCATCTGGGGTCTTGTCCTACGAGCAGTACTTC	CASSPSGVLSYEQYF
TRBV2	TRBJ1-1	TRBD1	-	TGTGCCACCAAATCAAAGGGACAGGGGGCTAGACTCGCTGAAGCTTTCTTT	CATKSKGQGARLAEAFF
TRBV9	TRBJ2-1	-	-	TGTGCCAGCAGCGTAACGGGCGGGGTCTCTGGGGAGCAGTTCTTC	CASSVTGGVSGEQFF
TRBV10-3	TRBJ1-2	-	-	TGTGCCATCAGTGGGCCGCCTACAGGGATACACCCTCCCAACTATGGCTACACCTTC	CAISGPPTGIHPPNYGYTF
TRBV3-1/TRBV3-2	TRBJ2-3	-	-	TGTGCCAGCAGCCTCCTGCGGGGAGATACGCAGTATTTT	CASSLLRGDTQYF
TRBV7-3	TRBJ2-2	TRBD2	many	TGTGCCAGCAGCTTACGAACTAGCGGGAGAGGCCCCGGGGAGCTGTTTTTT	CASSLRTSGRGPGELFF
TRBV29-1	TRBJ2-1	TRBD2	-	TGCAGCGGAGGGAGGGAGAATGAGCAGTTCTTC	CSGGRENEQFF
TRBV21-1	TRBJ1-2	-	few	TGTGCCAGCAGCAATACAGGGGGCGCTGGAAGGTATGGCTACACCTTC	CASSNTGGAGRYGYTF
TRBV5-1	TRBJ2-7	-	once	TGCGCCAGCAGCTTGGGGGGAACTGAGGCCTACGAGCAGTACTTC	CASSLGGTEAYEQYF
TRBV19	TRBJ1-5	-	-	TGTGCCAGTAGTATAGGTAACAGGGGCAATCAGCCCCAGCATTTT	CASSIGNRGNQPQHF
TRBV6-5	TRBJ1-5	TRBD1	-	TGTGCCAGCAGCCTGACAGGGGATCAGCCCCAGCATTTT	CASSLTGDQPQHF
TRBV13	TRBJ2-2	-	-	TGTGCCAGCAGCACCCCACCGAACACCGGGGAGCTGTTTTTT	CASSTPPNTGELFF
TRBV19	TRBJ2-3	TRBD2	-	TGTGCCAGTAGTCCAGGGGGACTAGCGTACACAGATACGCAGTATTTT	CASSPGGLAYTDTQYF
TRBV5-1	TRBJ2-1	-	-	TGCGCCAGCAGCCTCCGGGAGAACGAGCAGTTCTTC	CASSLRENEQFF
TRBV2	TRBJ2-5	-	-	TGTGCCAGCGCAAACAACATGGGGGAGACCCAGTACTTC	CASANNMGETQYF
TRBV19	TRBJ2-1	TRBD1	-	TGTGCCAGTACCTCGGAACCGGGACAGCTAAACAATGAGCAGTTCTTC	CASTSEPGQLNNEQFF
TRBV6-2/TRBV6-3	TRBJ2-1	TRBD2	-	TGTGCCAGCAGTTACTCGAGTAGCGGGGGGGGCTACAATGAGCAGTTCTTC	CASSYSSSGGGYNEQFF
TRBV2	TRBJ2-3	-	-	TGTGCCAGCCGCAGGGCGGATAGCACAGATACGCAGTATTTT	CASRRADSTDTQYF
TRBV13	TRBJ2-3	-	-	TGTGCCAGCAGCCAGGGTGCAGATACGCAGTATTTT	CASSQGADTQYF
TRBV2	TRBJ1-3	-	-	TGTGCCAGCAGTGATTTCGGGAAAGGGGGAAACACCATATATTTT	CASSDFGKGGNTIYF
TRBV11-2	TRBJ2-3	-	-	TGTGCCAGCAGCCTCGCAGATACGCAGTATTTT	CASSLADTQYF
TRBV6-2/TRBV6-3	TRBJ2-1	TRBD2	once	TGTGCCAGCAGTTACAAAGCGGGAGAACTCTACAATGAGCAGTTCTTC	CASSYKAGELYNEQFF
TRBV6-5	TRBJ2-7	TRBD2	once	TGTGCCAGCAGTTACCGTGGACTAGCGGTCCCCTACGAGCAGTACTTC	CASSYRGLAVPYEQYF
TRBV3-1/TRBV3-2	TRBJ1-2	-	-	TGTGCCAGCAGCCAAATTGGCGGGGGGCACTACACCTTC	CASSQIGGGHYTF
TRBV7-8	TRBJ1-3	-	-	TGTGCCAGCAGCTTAGTTCGGTCCTCTGGAAACACCATATATTTT	CASSLVRSSGNTIYF
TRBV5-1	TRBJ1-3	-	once	TGCGCCAGCAGCTCGCCTGGGTTGAACACCATATATTTT	CASSSPGLNTIYF
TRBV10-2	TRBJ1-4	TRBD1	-	TGCGCCAGCAGTTCAGACAGGGTGGGCGATGAAAAACTGTTTTTT	CASSSDRVGDEKLFF
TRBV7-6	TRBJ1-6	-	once	TGTGCCAGCAGTCTGGGGCGGGGTAACAATAATTCACCCCTCCACTTT	CASSLGRGNNNSPLHF
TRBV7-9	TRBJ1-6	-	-	TGTGCCAGCAGCTTAGGTGGGGTTAGTTCACCCCTCCACTTT	CASSLGGVSSPLHF
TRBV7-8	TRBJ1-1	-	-	TGTGCCAGCAGCTTAGGGGGCGGGGTGAGGGCCTACACTGAAGCTTTCTTT	CASSLGGGVRAYTEAFF
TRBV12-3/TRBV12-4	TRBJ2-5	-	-	TGTGCCAGCAGTCCCCCCGGCTCCGAGACCCAGTACTTC	CASSPPGSETQYF
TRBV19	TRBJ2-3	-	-	TGTGCCAGTAGTATTTTGAGGACAGCTAGCACAGATACGCAGTATTTT	CASSILRTASTDTQYF
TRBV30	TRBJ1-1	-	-	TGTGCCTGGAGTGTAGGAGTGAACACTGAAGCTTTCTTT	CAWSVGVNTEAFF
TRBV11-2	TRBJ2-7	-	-	TGTGCCAGCAGTATAAGCGGAGGGGCCTACGAGCAGTACTTC	CASSISGGAYEQYF
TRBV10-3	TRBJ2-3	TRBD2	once	TGTGCCATCAGTGAAGGACTAGCGGGCCGCACAGATACGCAGTATTTT	CAISEGLAGRTDTQYF